This is a list of T cell receptor beta chains from one sample in a study of CD8 T cells in ankylosing spondylitis. TCRdb reanalysed the 5' RACE reads using MiXCR and keeps one entry per CDR3 protein. The table includes under 950,000 distinct CDR3 sequences, around 20% detected once. Material for sequencing was blood, either unsorted or a sorted T cell fraction (not recorded which). These receptors originate from a male donor with ankylosing spondylitis. Both conserved end residues are part of each CDR3. D genes are given only for firm matches. Rows may omit the clone size; those that give it use once, few, many or a size class.

d_gene,j_gene,abundance,v_gene,CDR3aa,CDR3nt
TRBD1,TRBJ2-1,-,TRBV11-2,CASSLEGTGVVGEQFF,TGTGCCAGCAGCTTAGAGGGGACAGGGGTTGTCGGTGAGCAGTTCTTC
TRBD2,TRBJ2-7,few,TRBV20-1,CSARRRKGGLAGVKGSYEQYF,TGCAGTGCTAGAAGGCGGAAGGGCGGACTAGCGGGGGTCAAGGGCTCCTACGAGCAGTACTTC
TRBD2,TRBJ2-3,-,TRBV2,CASSTGTSNTQYF,TGTGCCAGCAGTACCGGGACTAGCAATACGCAGTATTTT
TRBD1,TRBJ2-2,-,TRBV6-2/TRBV6-3,CASKPTGPGELFF,TGTGCCAGCAAGCCGACAGGGCCCGGGGAGCTGTTTTTT
-,TRBJ1-3,few,TRBV18,CASSQQGFGNTIYF,TGTGCCAGCTCACAGCAGGGATTTGGAAACACCATATATTTT
-,TRBJ2-1,once,TRBV20-1,CSARRLGATKNNEQFF,TGCAGTGCTAGACGTCTGGGGGCGACCAAGAACAATGAGCAGTTCTTC
TRBD2,TRBJ2-5,-,TRBV7-8,CASSSPGLAGGSGYQETQYF,TGTGCCAGCAGCTCGCCCGGACTAGCGGGGGGGAGTGGGTACCAAGAGACCCAGTACTTC
-,TRBJ1-5,-,TRBV6-5,CASSYSKLWWIGQPQHF,TGTGCCAGCAGTTACTCGAAGCTATGGTGGATAGGTCAGCCCCAGCATTTT
-,TRBJ1-1,many,TRBV7-9,CASSPGGGLGTEAFF,TGTGCCAGCAGCCCCGGGGGAGGGCTGGGCACTGAAGCTTTCTTT
-,TRBJ1-5,-,TRBV7-6,CASSPIGVQPQHF,TGTGCCAGCAGCCCGATAGGTGTACAGCCCCAGCATTTT
-,TRBJ2-1,-,TRBV20-1,CSAEIPYRSYNEQFF,TGCAGTGCCGAGATCCCGTACCGCTCCTACAATGAGCAGTTCTTC
-,TRBJ2-7,-,TRBV20-1,CSAGGGYSYEQYF,TGCAGTGCTGGAGGGGGTTACTCCTACGAGCAGTACTTC
TRBD2,TRBJ2-2,-,TRBV20-1,CSARETSGNTGELFF,TGCAGTGCTAGGGAGACTAGCGGGAACACCGGGGAGCTGTTTTTT
-,TRBJ1-5,many,TRBV12-3/TRBV12-4,CASSKGVGQPQHF,TGTGCCAGCAGTAAGGGTGTGGGCCAGCCCCAGCATTTT
TRBD2,TRBJ2-1,-,TRBV9,CASSDPERGYNEQFF,TGTGCCAGCAGCGACCCCGAGCGGGGCTACAATGAGCAGTTCTTC
-,TRBJ2-1,many,TRBV12-3/TRBV12-4,CASSPSGRNEQFF,TGTGCCAGCAGTCCCTCTGGGCGTAATGAGCAGTTCTTC
TRBD1,TRBJ1-2,few,TRBV7-2,CASSGTGENYGYTF,TGTGCCAGCAGCGGGACAGGTGAAAACTATGGCTACACCTTC
-,TRBJ2-2,-,TRBV7-9,CASSLNGRELFF,TGTGCCAGCAGCTTAAACGGCAGGGAGCTGTTTTTT
-,TRBJ1-2,-,TRBV4-1,CASSLDGSGGYTF,TGCGCCAGCAGCCTTGACGGGTCAGGCGGCTACACCTTC
-,TRBJ2-1,many,TRBV20-1,CSARGGTRSYNEQFF,TGCAGTGCTAGAGGTGGGACTCGATCCTACAATGAGCAGTTCTTC
-,TRBJ1-5,few,TRBV19,CASSRTGQAGQPQHF,TGTGCCAGTAGTCGGACGGGCCAGGCAGGCCAGCCCCAGCATTTT
TRBD1,TRBJ1-1,-,TRBV2,CASGPTGRNTEAFF,TGTGCCAGCGGACCGACAGGGAGGAACACTGAAGCTTTCTTT
TRBD2,TRBJ2-3,many,TRBV29-1,CSVVRAGGPTDTQYF,TGCAGCGTTGTGAGAGCGGGAGGGCCCACAGATACGCAGTATTTT
TRBD2,TRBJ2-1,many,TRBV6-2/TRBV6-3,CASTIAGGYYNEQFF,TGTGCCAGCACCATAGCGGGAGGGTACTACAATGAGCAGTTCTTC
-,TRBJ2-3,few,TRBV9,CASSAAHGTDTQYF,TGTGCCAGCAGCGCCGCCCATGGGACAGATACGCAGTATTTT
TRBD2,TRBJ2-1,few,TRBV6-2/TRBV6-3,CASRKNSGRGRNEQFF,TGTGCCAGCAGAAAGAATAGCGGGAGGGGAAGGAATGAGCAGTTCTTC
TRBD1,TRBJ2-3,few,TRBV29-1,CSVVGTGFSDTQYF,TGCAGCGTTGTAGGGACAGGGTTTTCTGATACGCAGTATTTT
-,TRBJ2-5,-,TRBV5-4,CASCENADREETQYF,TGTGCCAGCTGTGAGAATGCCGACAGAGAAGAGACCCAGTACTTC
-,TRBJ1-1,few,TRBV29-1,CSGQDRNTEAFF,TGCAGCGGCCAGGACAGAAACACTGAAGCTTTCTTT
-,TRBJ1-6,few,TRBV27,CASRDDRKNSPLHF,TGTGCCAGCAGGGACGACAGAAAAAATTCACCCCTCCACTTT
TRBD2,TRBJ2-4,-,TRBV20-1,CSARPSSGRVDIQYF,TGCAGTGCTAGACCTTCTAGCGGGAGGGTTGACATTCAGTACTTC
-,TRBJ1-5,few,TRBV6-6,CASSYEGPQHF,TGTGCCAGCAGTTACGAAGGGCCTCAGCATTTT
-,TRBJ2-7,-,TRBV20-1,CSARDTTTYSYEQYF,TGCAGTGCTAGAGATACAACCACCTACTCCTACGAGCAGTACTTC